Sequencing of this TCR beta chain was carried out in a study of blood T cell repertoires in COVID-19. At the level of the study: Collection of acute and convalescent COVID-19 samples took place in the United States, Italy and Spain.

V was shortened by 6 bases and J by 6 bases, with 19 bases between the two germline ends. Germline CDR1 SNHLY, CDR2 FYNNEI. The length of the CDR3 is 15 residues. The repertoire was sequenced with immunoSEQ multiplex PCR; TCRdb's copy has only in-frame clones and lacks some. The table has around 480,000 clones, 87% seen once. Donors in Cohort 3 who had recovered were those with two negative PCRs, healthcare professional clearance, or resolution of their symptoms. The clonotype was recovered from a woman under 30 who had recovered from COVID-19. The J gene is TRBJ2-3, the V gene TRBV2; a possible D gene is TRBD2 (6 bases). The sequencing input was PBMCs or T cells enriched from blood (not recorded which). The CDR3 is CASSGTGGGRDTQYF. The DNA for the CDR3 is TGTGCCAGCAGCGGGACTGGAGGAGGTCGGGATACGCAGTATTTT.